The 10 T cell receptor beta chains in this list originate from one sample, sequenced in a study of CD8 T cells in Susac syndrome. An input of about 0.5 to 1 ug of RNA was subjected to reverse transcription using random hexamers. TCRdb reprocessed the immunoSEQ multiplex PCR reads via MiXCR and lists one record per CDR3 protein. The sample carries approximately 100,000 distinct CDR3 sequences, over 90% recorded once. The material sequenced was CD4+ T cells from PBMCs. The receptors originated from a human donor in good health.

This chain links TRBV19 with TRBJ1-2; D remains unclear. There are 14 residues in the CDR3. Germline V gene data show CDR1 as LNHDA and CDR2 as SQIVND (reference sequence). V was shortened by 0 bases and J by 2 bases, with 7 bases between the two germline ends. CDR3 protein: CASSIDSANYGYTF. The CDR3, as DNA: TGTGCCAGTAGTATAGACTCTGCAAACTATGGCTACACCTTC.

The chain joins TRBV7-2 to TRBJ2-5; D ambiguous. The V and J ends lost 3 bases and 5 bases respectively, with 13 bases between them. This CDR3 is 14 amino acids long. Germline CDR1 and CDR2: SGHTA and FQGNSA. CDR3 amino acids: CASSLLSSAETQYF. The CDR3 DNA is TGTGCCAGCAGCTTGCTTAGTTCGGCGGAGACCCAGTACTTC.

The chain uses TRBV5-1 and TRBJ2-1, with 7 bases aligning to TRBD2. Germline CDR1 reads SGHRS; CDR2 reads YFSETQ. With V trimmed by 0 bases and J by 1 base, 10 bases remained unmatched. The CDR3 runs 18 residues. CDR3 region: CASSLAELAFSSYNEQFF. CDR3 nucleotide sequence: TGCGCCAGCAGCTTGGCCGAACTAGCGTTCTCTTCCTACAATGAGCAGTTCTTC.

This clonotype was recorded a few times. The rearrangement links TRBV25-1 to TRBJ2-7; D is ambiguous. This CDR3 is 11 amino acids long. Trimming removed 4 bases at V and 2 bases at J, with 3 bases between. Germline V gene lookup returns CDR1 MGHDK and CDR2 SYGVNS. The CDR3 reads CASSVPYEQYF. DNA for the CDR3: TGTGCCAGCAGTGTCCCCTACGAGCAGTACTTC.

The CDR3 loop reads CASRDTGYSGNTIYF. DNA for the CDR3: TGCGCCAGCCGGGACACGGGGTACTCTGGAAACACCATATATTTT. V usage is TRBV5-1 and J usage is TRBJ1-3; D is possibly TRBD1 (6 bases). The CDR3 runs 15 residues. V lost 7 bases and J lost 0, with 14 bases in between. Germline CDR1 is SGHRS and CDR2 is YFSETQ.

The chain uses TRBV27 and TRBJ2-1; D gene unclear. Trimming left V 5 bases short and J 5 bases short, with 10 bases between. Germline-derived CDR1 and CDR2 are MNHEY and SMNVEV (reference sequence). The CDR3 runs to 13 residues. The CDR3 reads CASSRVGDNEQFF. CDR3 bases: TGTGCCAGCAGTCGAGTTGGAGACAATGAGCAGTTCTTC.

The chain links TRBV5-4 to TRBJ2-2, with D perhaps being TRBD1 or TRBD2 (7 bases each). Germline V gene data show CDR1 as SGHNT and CDR2 as YYREEE (reference sequence). The CDR3 has 16 residues. Trimming pared 4 bases from V and 3 bases from J, leaving 16 bases between. The CDR3 nucleotides read TGTGCCAGCAGCGTAAACAGGGGAGGGGACACCGGGGAGCTGTTTTTT. It codes for CASSVNRGGDTGELFF.

V usage is TRBV6-6 and J usage is TRBJ1-5, with D possibly TRBD1 on 6 matching bases. V lost 4 bases, J lost 7 bases, and 17 bases lay in between. The CDR3 has 15 amino acids. The V gene's germline CDR1 is MNHNY and CDR2 SVGAGI (reference sequence). The CDR3 DNA reads TGTGCCAGCAGTTCGGACGGACAGTCCGCCCAGCCCCAGCATTTT. Its translation: CASSSDGQSAQPQHF.

Only a few counts were recorded for this clonotype. This chain links TRBV3-1 with TRBJ1-6; the D is unclear. From germline, CDR1 is LGHDT and CDR2 YNNKEL (reference sequence). This CDR3 region has 15 residues. Trimming stripped 0 bases from V and 0 bases from J, with 3 bases between. This chain's CDR3 is CASSQEGSYNSPLHF. In DNA, the CDR3 is TGTGCCAGCAGCCAAGAGGGCTCCTATAATTCACCCCTCCACTTT.

This clonotype occurred once. The chain recombines TRBV7-8 with TRBJ2-3; D unclear. Germline V gene data show CDR1 as SGHVS and CDR2 as FQNEAQ. The CDR3 has 14 amino acids. Trimming stripped 5 bases from V and 4 bases from J, with 13 bases between. As DNA, the CDR3 is TGTGCCAGCAGCCTTGGGTCCTCATCAGATACGCAGTATTTT. Its protein product is CASSLGSSSDTQYF.